What follows is one TCR beta chain and its context. Its target is unknown. The record originates from a study of cytomegalovirus exposure and HLA in healthy donors. Study-wide results and limits: A later look showed TCR association rates differing by HLA locus, highest for DRB1 and lowest for HLA-C. Trimming of TCR beta V- and J-genes showed a link, identified in a later analysis, to a missense DCLRE1C variant. 164 TCR beta chains were listed as cytomegalovirus-associated.

J gave up 7 bases and V 7 bases, and 2 bases lay outside the gene matches. Germline V CDR1 and CDR2: GTSNPN, SVGIG (reference sequence). This CDR3 has 10 residues. Vbeta (60) and Jbeta (13) primers were used in the PCR. Method: immunoSEQ multiplex PCR; TCRdb's copy keeps in-frame clones and lacks some. The profile covers approximately 190,000 clones, with roughly 80% appearing a single time and roughly 1.6% taken by the ten largest. This rearrangement joins TRBV30 to TRBJ1-1; 8 nucleotides line up with TRBD1. What was sequenced was PBMCs. The source of this sequence is a woman aged 18-29 years in good health and CMV-seronegative. The CDR3 region is CAFDRGEAFF. The CDR3 DNA reads as TGTGCCTTTGACAGGGGTGAAGCTTTCTTT.